This T cell receptor (beta chain) comes out of a study of cytomegalovirus exposure and HLA in healthy donors (dated by TCRdb to 2015 to 2018). In the study overall: An earlier analysis of 550 to 700 of the donors reported 250 to 300 Gb of sequence data and some 100 million unique TCR beta sequences from about 200 million T cells. Donor age, sex, ethnicity and CMV serostatus were collected together with the repertoire data. Among some 400 genotyped donors of the cohort, an average of around 240,000 unique TCR beta nucleotide sequences were sequenced per donor, 15% to 20% of them non-productive. A separate validation cohort of approximately 130 different subjects was used in addition to the roughly 670-subject first cohort. Among the approximately 400 genotyped donors, around 81% belonged to the genetic ancestry cluster associated with self-reported Caucasian donors. Both class I and class II loci were covered by HLA typing, at four-digit resolution. The study combined high-throughput TCR immunosequencing, statistical association of individual TCRs with disease status, and machine learning to predict cytomegalovirus infection status. Roughly 5 DR-DQ haplotypes were handled as single units for association and clustering because linkage in the cohort was strong. To study patterns of TCR occurrence, a later analysis re-analyzed previously published TCR beta repertoires from 650 to 750 donors and added high-resolution HLA genotyping. To decide whether each TCR beta V gene segment behaved as functional or pseudogenic, an earlier analysis of approximately 600 of the donors relied on high-throughput TCR beta sequencing. Typing coverage varied by locus: roughly 629-630 donors for A, B, C, DRB1 and DQB1; roughly 560 for DQA1; more than 600 for DPA1; around 450 for DPB1. All discovery cohort repertoires had been generated on a single sequencing platform. The study was designed to test whether signatures of past pathogen exposure could be identified by cataloging public T cell receptors. The study profiled the T cell repertoires of 666 subjects by immunosequencing and related them to cytomegalovirus serostatus. An early release covering roughly 600 HLA-typed donors comprised roughly 300 gigabases of sequencing data and 85 million to 100 million unique TCR sequences. In a later genetic analysis, genome-wide SNP genotypes for about 65% of the roughly 700 donors were used, and that subset was treated as a discovery cohort. Rather than drawing on any new phenotypic data, the later analysis identified candidate immune exposures from TCR beta sequences and the way those sequences occurred across donors. Here is what the overall study found, with its caveats: Roughly uniform sequencing depth across donors was assumed in presence/absence analyses, although this assumption may not hold. According to a later genetic analysis, donors in an Asian-associated ancestry cluster had fewer N-insertions in productive TCRs than the approximately 650-donor mean. An earlier analysis of 450 to 750 of the donors showed that most TCR beta V segments appeared in productive rearrangements either about 87% or about 30% of the time, which broadly matched IMGT annotations. In a later analysis, 15,000 to 20,000 TCR beta sequences were associated with specific HLA alleles at a false discovery rate of 0.05. In a later analysis, HLA-associated TCR beta chains showed more clonal expansion and lower generation probabilities than non-associated chains that were equally common. When HLA alleles, especially DR and DQ, strongly co-occurred, TCR associations were difficult to assign to individual alleles. In a later analysis, several top co-occurrence clusters were reported to appear linked to parvovirus B19, influenza, CMV and Epstein-Barr virus. A further reported finding was that TCR beta sequences accurately predicted the HLA-A and HLA-B alleles for most subjects in the first cohort. A later analysis found that TCR association rates varied across HLA loci, with DRB1 alleles showing the most associated TCRs and HLA-C alleles the fewest. Because HLA typing was unavailable for some donors at each locus, only the typed subset was used in association tests. A group of highly shared sequence variants was considered likely to be a technical artifact of the sequencing pipeline. The classifier was reported to diagnose cytomegalovirus status with high specificity and sensitivity in both the original cohort and the validation cohort. An association between a missense DCLRE1C variant and V-gene and J-gene trimming of TCR beta chains was found in a later genetic analysis and replicated in an independent cohort. The authors suggested that the approach could potentially be extended to other disease states and immunological phenotypes. Some IMGT-functional V segments, including TRBV6-2 and TRBV6-3, could not be told apart with the 87-base-pair reads, so those segments were excluded. The study listed 150 to 200 TCR beta chains as associated with cytomegalovirus. A few of the identified cytomegalovirus-associated TCR beta chains were confirmed in vitro to be specific for cytomegalovirus antigens. The earlier analysis of approximately 560 of the donors excluded around 17 rarely observed V segments, including chromosome 9 orphons, because counts were too low. Correlated functional status among segregating V segments might be attributable to linkage disequilibrium, but an unknown experimental factor could not be ruled out. According to a later analysis, most CMV-associated TCR beta chains appeared to be HLA-restricted, and the HLA associations seemed to be driven largely by CMV exposure. The cohort was sequenced for TCR beta chains only, and without alpha or paired-chain data the features that could be detected were limited. The only immune exposure information available for the cohort was CMV serostatus. Most TCR sequences were seen in very few donors, while some public TCRs were found in many individuals.

As to this clone: This clone's antigen is unknown. No base qualities exist here, and no much larger clone lies one base off it.

Library method: the immunoSEQ multiplex PCR assay. For the multiplex PCR, a mixture combining 60 forward primers for TCR Vbeta segments and 13 reverse primers for TCR Jbeta segments was used. Amplification of the CDR3 region of rearranged TCR beta genes was performed with a multiplex PCR assay on genomic DNA. The amplified TCR beta libraries were sequenced on the Illumina HiSeq System as 87-base-pair reads. Processing in the source paper ran as follows. A later analysis tallied tens of millions of unique TCR beta chains across the 666 repertoires, and approximately 12 million of those chains were shared by two or more donors. A nearest-neighbor algorithm error-corrected the raw reads and collapsed the reads into unique sequences, merging closely related sequences to remove PCR and sequencing errors. To assign V, D and J gene segments, CDR3 sequences were aligned to IMGT reference sequences. Each retained sequence needed at least a six-nucleotide match to both a V gene segment and a J gene segment. Rearrangements were classified as productive when the CDR3 lacked stop codons and remained in frame with V and J, and all other rearrangements were classified as non-productive. CDR3 was defined by IMGT convention, running from the second conserved V-encoded cysteine to the conserved J-encoded phenylalanine. Sequences without an unambiguous match to a single V gene segment were excluded from the earlier analysis of 500 to 700 of the donors. An earlier analysis of 550 to 650 of the donors classified V segments as functional when productive rearrangements were above 56.7% and as segregating when the standard deviation between donors was above 5%. A statistical classification framework was built to diagnose cytomegalovirus status from the catalog of TCR beta chain sequences. V and J gene assignment, in a later analysis, came from comparing TCR nucleotide sequences with IMGT/GENE-DB human TR gene sequences. The TCRdist pipeline was used in a later analysis to assign CDR3 sequences and most-parsimonious VDJ recombination scenarios. In a later analysis, every TCR beta chain was defined by the combination of its CDR3 amino acid sequence and its V-gene family, and reads without a unique V-gene family were dropped. In a later analysis, some 600 highly shared, low-generation-probability nucleotide sequences were removed to address suspected cross-contamination and a sequencing artifact. In a later analysis, a clonal expansion index for each public chain was calculated from normalized within-repertoire ranks of inferred template counts. In a later analysis, generation probabilities were computed using a VDJ recombination model fitted to out-of-frame rearrangements, and the results were checked against IGoR. A later analysis scored TCR-TCR, TCR-HLA and TCR-CMV co-occurrence with hypergeometric tests, applying a repertoire-size bias correction to TCR pairs. In a later analysis, false discovery rates were estimated by permuting HLA or CMV assignments 20 times. In a later analysis, co-occurring TCRs were grouped using DBSCAN, and TCRdist sequence similarity was added for clustering within HLA-allele-positive subsets. For co-occurrence clustering, repertoires with fewer than 30,000 or more than 120,000 public chains were excluded, along with five or six repertoires with anomalous nucleotide sharing. TCRdb's version of the immuneACCESS table is confined to in-frame rearrangements and falls short of the full clone set. An unresolved V gene accounts for under half of the shortfall where checked; the remainder is of unknown origin. V and J calls and clone size are those listed in that table; D and trimming were worked out from the DNA. The sample yields roughly 120,000 clones; about 72% were counted once. Together, the top ten hold around 1.6% of the sample.

The cohort comprised fewer than 700 healthy bone marrow donors. At the time of sampling, every cohort member was nominally healthy, though immune exposures that went unrecorded were likely present. The donor tested CMV seropositive, placing the donor among the roughly 300 seropositive members of the cohort. A peripheral blood sample was provided by each donor, and peripheral blood mononuclear cells were used for TCR beta sequencing. Genomic DNA extraction from the blood cell samples was performed with the Qiagen DNeasy Blood Extraction Kit. The CDR3 covers 12 residues, taking in both the cysteine and the phenylalanine. The only DNA kept is the CDR3, 36 bases in frame from the first base. Via the germline V gene, CDR1 is KGHSH and CDR2 LQKENI. V loses 2 bases, J loses 4 bases, and the germline ends lie 5 bases apart.

The chain joins TRBV18 to TRBJ1-2; the D segment cannot be called with confidence. Sequences were obtained from PBMCs. This TCR came from a man aged 30 to 45 in good health and CMV-seropositive. For the CDR3, the sequence is CASSPTSYGYTF. The nucleotides are TGTGCCAGCTCACCAACTAGCTATGGCTACACCTTC.